Each of the 5 T cell receptor beta chains below was sequenced from the same sample in a study of blood T cell repertoires in COVID-19. Clones were sequenced by immunoSEQ multiplex PCR, and TCRdb holds only the in-frame ones, with some missing. The repertoire holds 73,000 or so clones, around 82% seen once, with approximately 5.3% in the top ten. The specimen was peripheral blood. These receptors all come from a man aged 45-65 years with active COVID-19.

This clone was observed a handful of times. The chain links TRBV9 to TRBJ2-7; TRBD1 matches at 11 bases. Looked up from germline, CDR1 is SGDLS and CDR2 is YYNGEE. Trimming took 3 bases from V and 2 from J; bases not matched to a gene: 4. The CDR3 totals 15 residues. CDR3 DNA sequence: TGTGCCAGCAGCGCGACGGGACAGGGGGCCTACGAGCAGTACTTC. Its protein product is CASSATGQGAYEQYF.

V is TRBV5-1 and J is TRBJ2-1, with D perhaps matching TRBD2 (6 bases). The V gene lost 4 bases and the J gene lost 4 bases, with 18 bases spanning the gap. Germline V gene lookup returns CDR1 SGHRS and CDR2 YFSETQ. There are 16 residues in the CDR3. The CDR3 loop reads CASSSDPGDLYNEQFF. The CDR3 nucleotides read TGCGCCAGCAGCAGTGACCCGGGGGACCTATACAATGAGCAGTTCTTC.

This clone was counted between two and nine times. The chain has TRBV6-5 and TRBJ1-6, with 7 bases identical to TRBD1. Trimming cost V 4 bases and J 7 bases; bases outside gene matches: 4. Germline-derived CDR1 and CDR2 are MNHEY and SVGAGI. This CDR3 contains 14 residues. CDR3 in amino acids: CASSSRQGNSPLHF. The CDR3 DNA is TGTGCCAGCAGTTCAAGACAGGGAAATTCACCCCTCCACTTT.

The chain employs TRBV27 and TRBJ1-5; D is perhaps TRBD1 (5 bases). The V gene lost 5 bases and the J gene lost 0 bases, with 14 bases spanning the gap. The germline gives CDR1 MNHEY, CDR2 SMNVEV (reference sequence). The length of the CDR3 is 16 residues. The CDR3 sequence is CASSTTAIDSNQPQHF. The CDR3 DNA reads as TGTGCCAGCAGTACGACAGCAATTGATAGCAATCAGCCCCAGCATTTT.

The chain links TRBV2 to TRBJ2-4, with TRBD2 as a possible D gene (6 bases). The ends were cut back, 7 bases at V and 0 bases at J, with 13 bases in the middle. There are 15 residues in the CDR3. Germline-derived CDR1 and CDR2 are SNHLY and FYNNEI. CDR3 amino acids: CASIGGRLAKNIQYF. CDR3 DNA sequence: TGTGCCAGCATAGGAGGGCGGCTAGCCAAAAACATTCAGTACTTC.